Ten or more counts support the clone carrying this T cell receptor (beta chain). Amplification yielded TCR beta CDR3 regions, with RNA transcripts as the source. HTBI primers were the set used in a first-round RT-PCR of the TCR CDR3. Each CDR3 protein gets one entry after TCRdb re-called the multiplex PCR reads with MiXCR. The sample lists hundreds of thousands of distinct CDR3 sequences, approximately 23% occurring once. These data belong to a study of T cells in Graves' hyperthyroidism and ophthalmopathy. Overall study: The blood sample was taken at first diagnosis, before treatment began.

Per the germline V gene, CDR1 is SGHTA and CDR2 is FQGNSA. The CDR3 has 15 residues. Trimming stripped 3 bases from V and 2 bases from J, with 12 bases between. Enrolled ophthalmopathy patients presented with a Clinical Activity Score of at least 3, a NOSPECS grade of at least 4, and disease duration under 3 months. The source is a woman aged 70-85 years with Graves' ophthalmopathy. Sequencing was carried out using blood. The rearrangement links TRBV7-2 to TRBJ2-3; D remains unclear. Here the CDR3 DNA reads TGTGCCAGCAGCTTCCCCCTATTAACCACAGATACGCAGTATTTT. Translated, it gives CASSFPLLTTDTQYF.